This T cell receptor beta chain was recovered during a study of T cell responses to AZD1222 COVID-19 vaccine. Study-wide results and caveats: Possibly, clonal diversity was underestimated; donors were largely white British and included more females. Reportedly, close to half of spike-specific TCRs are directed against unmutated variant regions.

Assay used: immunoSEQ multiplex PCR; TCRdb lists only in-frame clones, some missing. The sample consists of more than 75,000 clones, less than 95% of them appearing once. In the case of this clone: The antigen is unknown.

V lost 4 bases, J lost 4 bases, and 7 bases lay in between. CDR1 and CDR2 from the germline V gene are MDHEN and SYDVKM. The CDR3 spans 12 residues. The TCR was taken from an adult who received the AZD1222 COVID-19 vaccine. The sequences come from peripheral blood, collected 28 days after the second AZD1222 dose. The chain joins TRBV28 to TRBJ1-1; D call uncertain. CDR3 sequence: CASSYGVTEAFF. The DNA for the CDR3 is TGTGCCAGCAGTTACGGGGTCACTGAAGCTTTCTTT.